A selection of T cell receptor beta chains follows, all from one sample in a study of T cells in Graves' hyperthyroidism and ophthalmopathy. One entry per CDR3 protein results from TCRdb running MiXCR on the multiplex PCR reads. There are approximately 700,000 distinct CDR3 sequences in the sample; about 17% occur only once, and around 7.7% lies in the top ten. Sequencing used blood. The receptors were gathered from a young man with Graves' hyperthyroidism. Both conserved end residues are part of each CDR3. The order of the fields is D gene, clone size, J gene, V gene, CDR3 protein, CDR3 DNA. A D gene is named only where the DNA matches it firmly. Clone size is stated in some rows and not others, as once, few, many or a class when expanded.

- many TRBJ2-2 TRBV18 CASSRPLVNTGELFF TGTGCCAGCTCACGGCCCCTTGTCAACACCGGGGAGCTGTTTTTT
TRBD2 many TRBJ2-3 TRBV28 CASGRLAGGQGDTQYF TGTGCCAGCGGGCGACTAGCGGGAGGGCAAGGAGATACGCAGTATTTT
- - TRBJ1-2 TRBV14 CASSQFADRLYGYTF TGTGCCAGCAGCCAATTTGCCGACAGGCTCTATGGCTACACCTTC
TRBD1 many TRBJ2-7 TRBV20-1 CSAKQGTSYEQYF TGCAGTGCTAAACAGGGGACCTCCTACGAGCAGTACTTC
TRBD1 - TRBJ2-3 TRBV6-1 CASSYRGRGTDTQYF TGTGCCAGCAGCTATAGGGGGCGGGGCACAGATACGCAGTATTTT
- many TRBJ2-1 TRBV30 CAWSAGGRNEQFF TGTGCCTGGAGTGCCGGCGGTAGAAATGAGCAGTTCTTC
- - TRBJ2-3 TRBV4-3 CASSQGSVLDFSTDTQYF TGCGCCAGCAGCCAAGGCTCGGTTCTAGACTTTAGCACAGATACGCAGTATTTT
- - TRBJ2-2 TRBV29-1 CSVEDGRDNTGEPFF TGCAGCGTTGAAGATGGCAGGGATAACACCGGGGAGCCGTTTTTT
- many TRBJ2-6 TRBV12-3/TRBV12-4 CASTENRAGANVLTF TGTGCCAGCACCGAGAACAGGGCTGGGGCCAACGTCCTGACTTTC
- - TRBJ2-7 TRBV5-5 CASSRTTAYEQYF TGTGCCAGCAGCAGAACGACAGCCTACGAGCAGTACTTC
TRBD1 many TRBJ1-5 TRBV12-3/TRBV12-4 CASSPRTGHQPQHF TGTGCCAGCAGTCCGCGGACAGGGCATCAGCCCCAGCATTTT
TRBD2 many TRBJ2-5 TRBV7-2 CASSLVAGGETQYF TGTGCCAGCAGCTTAGTGGCGGGAGGCGAGACCCAGTACTTC
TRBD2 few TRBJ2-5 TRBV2 CASSEALAGEETQYF TGTGCCAGCAGTGAAGCATTAGCGGGAGAAGAGACCCAGTACTTC
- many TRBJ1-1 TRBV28 CASSSQGRMVTEAFF TGTGCCAGCAGTTCGCAGGGCCGCATGGTCACTGAAGCTTTCTTT
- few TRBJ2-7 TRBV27 CASSLWGEPGLGDEQYF TGTGCCAGCAGTTTATGGGGGGAACCGGGACTGGGGGACGAGCAGTACTTC
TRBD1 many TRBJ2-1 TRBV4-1 CASSQGTGDNEQFF TGCGCCAGCAGCCAAGGGACAGGTGACAATGAGCAGTTCTTC
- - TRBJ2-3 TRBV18 CASSPWQGTDTQYF TGTGCCAGCTCACCCTGGCAGGGGACAGATACGCAGTATTTT
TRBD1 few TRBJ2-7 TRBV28 CASSPSGDSLYEQYF TGTGCCAGCAGTCCTTCAGGGGACAGCCTCTACGAGCAGTACTTC
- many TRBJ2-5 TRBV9 CASSVGPGSNAETQYF TGTGCCAGCAGCGTGGGACCAGGGTCCAACGCGGAGACCCAGTACTTC
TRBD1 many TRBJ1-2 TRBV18 CASSEGQGDGYTF TGTGCCAGCTCCGAGGGACAGGGTGATGGCTACACCTTC
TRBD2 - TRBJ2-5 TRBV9 CASSVAPSGSQETQYF TGTGCCAGCAGCGTAGCGCCTAGCGGCTCCCAAGAGACCCAGTACTTC
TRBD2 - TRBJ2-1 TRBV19 CASSIDPAGESPYNEQFF TGTGCCAGTAGTATAGATCCAGCGGGAGAATCTCCATACAATGAGCAGTTCTTC
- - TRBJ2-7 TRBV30 CAWSVSGSYEQYF TGTGCCTGGAGTGTAAGCGGCAGCTACGAGCAGTACTTC
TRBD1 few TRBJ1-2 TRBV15 CATSRSPTGTDYGYTF TGTGCCACCAGCAGATCCCCGACAGGGACGGACTATGGCTACACCTTC
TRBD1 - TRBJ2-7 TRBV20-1 CSAPSRGQSEQYF TGCAGTGCTCCGAGCAGGGGGCAAAGCGAGCAGTACTTC
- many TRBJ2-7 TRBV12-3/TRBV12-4 CASSLVAGRGYEQYF TGTGCCAGCAGTTTAGTGGCAGGGAGAGGCTACGAGCAGTACTTC
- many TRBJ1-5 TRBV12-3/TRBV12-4 CASSPSFGQPQHF TGTGCCAGCAGCCCGTCATTTGGTCAGCCCCAGCATTTT
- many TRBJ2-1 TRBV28 CASSLRNSRYEQFF TGTGCCAGCAGTTTAAGAAATAGTCGGTATGAGCAGTTCTTC
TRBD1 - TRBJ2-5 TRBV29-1 CSVAIGQGRETQYF TGCAGCGTTGCAATAGGACAGGGAAGAGAGACCCAGTACTTC
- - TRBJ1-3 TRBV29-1 CSVARRSSGNTIYF TGCAGCGTTGCTCGGCGGAGTTCTGGAAACACCATATATTTT
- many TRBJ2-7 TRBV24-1 CATRRDSTYEQYF TGTGCCACCCGGAGGGACAGCACCTACGAGCAGTACTTC
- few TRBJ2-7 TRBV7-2 CASSSGGASSYEQYF TGTGCCAGCAGCTCCGGGGGTGCAAGCTCCTACGAGCAGTACTTC
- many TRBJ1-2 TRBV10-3 CAISESSKSGYTF TGTGCCATCAGTGAGTCCTCAAAATCCGGCTACACCTTC
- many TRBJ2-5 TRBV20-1 CSARPRKGWETQYF TGCAGTGCTAGACCCCGGAAGGGGTGGGAGACCCAGTACTTC
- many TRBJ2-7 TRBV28 CASIGLGGRTTPREQYF TGTGCCAGCATTGGGCTGGGCGGCAGGACTACACCTAGGGAGCAGTACTTC
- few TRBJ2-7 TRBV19 CASSKGGQGSYEQYF TGTGCCAGTAGTAAAGGAGGCCAGGGATCCTACGAGCAGTACTTC
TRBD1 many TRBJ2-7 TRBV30 CAWSTGTGSYEQYF TGTGCCTGGAGTACCGGGACAGGCTCCTACGAGCAGTACTTC
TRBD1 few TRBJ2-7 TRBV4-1 CASSPYGTGGEQYF TGCGCCAGCAGCCCCTACGGGACAGGGGGCGAGCAGTACTTC
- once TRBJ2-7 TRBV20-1 CSATSYEQYF TGCAGTGCCACTTCCTACGAGCAGTACTTC